The 10 T cell receptor beta chains listed next were all sequenced from one sample in a study of CD8+CD57+ T cells in acquired aplastic anemia. Sequenced patients had shown CD8+CD57+ cell expansion by flow cytometry. The template used for profiling TCR beta VDJ and CDR3 was genomic DNA. Each CDR3 protein is one row after TCRdb ran MiXCR on the reads. Seen here are a few hundred thousand distinct CDR3 sequences, 82% observed once, and the top ten hold 40% to 50%. Sequenced material: sorted CD4+, CD8+, or CD8+CD57+ T cells (not recorded which) from PBMCs. The receptors stem from a human donor with aplastic anemia.

The genes are TRBV7-2 and TRBJ2-7; TRBD1 matches 8 bases. The CDR3 contains 17 residues. From germline, CDR1 is SGHTA and CDR2 FQGNSA. V gave up 2 bases and J gave up 2 bases; unmatched junction bases: 11. CDR3 amino acids: CASSLQGARGYTYEQYV. The CDR3 nucleotides are TGTGCCAGCAGCTTACAGGGGGCGCGCGGCTACACCTACGAGCAGTACGTC.

The chain couples TRBV7-9 to TRBJ2-3; the match to TRBD2 covers 8 bases. There are 14 residues in the CDR3. Germline V lookup: CDR1 SEHNR, CDR2 FQNEAQ (reference sequence). Trimming removed 11 bases from V and 9 bases from J; junction bases left unmatched: 16. The CDR3 nucleotides read TGTGCCTACAGGGTAGCGGGATGTCCCGAGACGCAGTATTTT. Amino acid sequence: CAYRVAGCPETQYF.

This clonotype was detected once. At one end the junction does not follow the germline gene, possibly because of a read error. This chain connects TRBV2 to TRBJ2-3; D could derive from TRBD1 or TRBD2 (5 bases each). The CDR3 length is 13 residues. Germline lookup yields CDR1 SNHLY and CDR2 FYNNEI. CDR3 loop: CASGDLGQNTEYF. In nucleotides, the CDR3 is TGTGCCAGCGGGGACCTGGGCCAAAATACGGAGTATTTT. The full variable domain, completed using reference TRBV2 and TRBJ2-3, is EPEVTQTPSHQVTQMGQEVILRCVPISNHLYFYWYRQILGQKVEFLVSFYNNEISEKSEIFDDQFSVERPDGSNFTLKIRSTKLEDSAMYFCASGDLGQNTEYFGPGTRLTVL.

To note about this clonotype: Relative to the germline gene, one junction end is altered; a read error may explain this. The chain links TRBV7-3 to TRBJ2-5; D is perhaps TRBD2 (5 bases). This CDR3 comprises 14 residues. Looked up from germline, CDR1 is SGHTA and CDR2 is FQGTGA. For the CDR3, the DNA is TGTGCCACCAGCATAGGCGGCGGGCAAGCGAGCCAGCACTTC. Translated, it gives CATSIGGGQASQHF.

This clonotype has a handful of counts. The chain combines TRBV19 with TRBJ1-4; D is possibly TRBD1 (6 bases). This CDR3 region has 13 residues. The V and J ends lost 5 bases and 7 bases respectively, with 11 bases between them. CDR1 and CDR2 (germline): LNHDA, SQIVND (reference sequence). The CDR3 region has the DNA TGTGCCAGTAGTTATATCAGGGGTGAAAAACTGTTTTTT. Amino acid sequence: CASSYIRGEKLFF.

V usage is TRBV11-3 and J usage is TRBJ1-6, with a tentative D call TRBD1 (6 bases). CDR1 is SGHNT, CDR2 YENEEA, per germline. Between the trimmed V and J ends, which lost 2 bases and 3 bases, there was a span of 11 bases. CDR3 length: 16 amino acids. The CDR3 loop is CASSLLGRGYNSPLHF. CDR3 DNA sequence: TGTGCCAGCAGCTTATTGGGCAGGGGCTATAATTCACCCCTCCACTTT.

The chain employs TRBV7-2 and TRBJ1-2, with D uncertain. Germline V gives CDR1 SGHTA, CDR2 FQGNSA. The V and J ends lost 5 bases and 6 bases respectively, with 19 bases between them. The CDR3 is 15 amino acids. CDR3 residues: CASSIGSGSYNGYTF. The CDR3, as DNA: TGTGCCAGCAGCATAGGTAGCGGATCATACAATGGCTACACCTTC.

This clonotype was observed a handful of times. The J gene is TRBJ2-4, the V gene TRBV15, with D perhaps matching TRBD2 (7 bases). The germline gives CDR1 LNHNV, CDR2 YYDKDF (reference sequence). The CDR3 runs 14 residues. V lost 5 bases to trimming and J lost 13 bases, with 21 bases between them. CDR3 in amino acids: CATSGGGLAYAQYF. For the CDR3, the DNA is TGTGCCACCAGCGGCGGGGGCCTTGCCTATGCGCAGTACTTC.

The chain is built from TRBV7-6 and TRBJ2-6, with D tentatively TRBD2 (6 bases). Germline loops: CDR1 SGHVS, CDR2 FNYEAQ. This CDR3 region has 16 residues. V was trimmed by 5 bases and J by 16 bases, leaving 27 bases between them. CDR3 nucleotides: TGTGCCAGCAGCCCAGTAGGGCGGGATGCTAGCACAGATCTGACTTTC. Protein: CASSPVGRDASTDLTF.

This clonotype was seen only once. An end of the junction does not agree with germline; a read error may underlie this. The V gene is TRBV7-3, the J gene TRBJ1-1; D possibly corresponds to TRBD1 (6 bases). Per the germline V gene, CDR1 is SGHTA and CDR2 is FQGTGA. The CDR3 has 15 amino acids. Written as DNA, the CDR3 is TGTGCCAGCAGCCTAGACGTAACAGGGAACCCTGAAGCTTTCTTT. It yields the protein CASSLDVTGNPEAFF. The full variable domain, in which reference TRBV7-3 and TRBJ1-1 provide the parts outside the CDR3, is GAGVSQTPSNKVTEKGKYVELRCDPISGHTALYWYRQSLGQGPEFLIYFQGTGAADDSGLPNDRFFAVRPEGSVSTLKIQRTERGDSAVYLCASSLDVTGNPEAFFGQGTRLTVV.